The source of this T cell receptor (beta chain) is a study of blood T cell repertoires in COVID-19. About the study: PBMCs, B-cell-depleted T cells, or T cells provided the cDNA or gDNA that made up the material.

The CDR3 runs 13 residues. The V gene's germline CDR1 is SGDLS and CDR2 YYNGEE. V gave up 4 bases and J gave up 7 bases, with 11 bases separating them. Data came from immunoSEQ multiplex PCR; TCRdb stores just in-frame clones and leaves some out. The repertoire consists of approximately 70,000 clones, with around 89% occurring once and the leading ten covering approximately 1.4%. The sequenced sample was peripheral blood. The chain joins TRBV9 to TRBJ2-2, with a weak D call TRBD2 (6 bases). This clonotype originated in a human donor in a cohort sampled during active COVID-19. In DNA, the CDR3 is TGTGCCAGCAGCCCCTGGGAGGTCGGGGAGCTGTTTTTT. It specifies CASSPWEVGELFF. The full variable domain, with the rest looked up from reference TRBV9 and TRBJ2-2, is DSGVTQTPKHLITATGQRVTLRCSPRSGDLSVYWYQQSLDQGLQFLIQYYNGEERAKGNILERFSAQQFPDLHSELNLSSLELGDSALYFCASSPWEVGELFFGEGSRLTVL.